These 31 T cell receptor beta chains came from one sample sequenced in a study of liver allograft versus peripheral blood T cells. The wider study: Within transplanted livers, the T cell receptor repertoires were examined and compared against the repertoires present in the peripheral blood of liver transplant recipients.

TCRdb processed the reads anew with MiXCR; each CDR3 protein has one entry. Among about 10,000 distinct CDR3 sequences listed, approximately 20% were seen once. These receptor sequences come from a human patient who had a liver transplant. Some T cells may have come from the graft donor.

By frequency in the sample, this clonotype is medium-sized (0.01 to 0.1%). The chain uses TRBV30 and TRBJ2-7, with 7 bases that match TRBD1. V lost 2 bases to trimming and J lost 3 bases; unmatched junction nucleotides: 7. The CDR3 contains 14 residues. Germline CDR1 reads GTSNPN; CDR2 reads SVGIG (reference sequence). CDR3 in DNA: TGTGCCTGGAGTCCCGGGACAGAGGTCTACGAGCAGTACTTC. Its protein product is CAWSPGTEVYEQYF.

The genes are TRBV10-3 and TRBJ1-2, with D tentatively TRBD1 (5 bases). CDR1 and CDR2 from the germline V gene are ENHRY and SYGVKD. The CDR3 is made up of 13 amino acids. The germline V and J ends were trimmed by 3 bases and 5 bases, with 10 bases remaining between them. In nucleotides, the CDR3 is TGTGCCATCAGTGACGGGACGCAGTATGGCTACACCTTC. Encoded protein: CAISDGTQYGYTF.

The rearrangement joins TRBV5-1 to TRBJ1-6; 10 bases align to TRBD1. The CDR3 length is 17 residues. The J segment lost 10 bases and the V segment lost 0 bases, leaving 10 bases of the junction unmatched. Germline V gives CDR1 SGHRS, CDR2 YFSETQ. As DNA, the CDR3 is TGCGCCAGCAGCTTGGGGGCTTCTGGGACAGGGGTCTCACCCCTCCACTTT. It translates to CASSLGASGTGVSPLHF.

V is TRBV6-1 and J is TRBJ1-1; D not resolved. Trimming shortened V by 2 bases and J by 4 bases, and 8 bases separated the two germline ends. CDR1 and CDR2 (germline): MNHNS, SASEGT. The CDR3 contains 13 residues. The CDR3 here is CASSETWLTEAFF. The DNA for the CDR3 is TGTGCCAGCAGTGAAACGTGGCTCACTGAAGCTTTCTTT.

This clonotype rates as large (0.1 to 1%). This chain connects TRBV29-1 to TRBJ2-6; no clear D. The CDR3 is 15 amino acids. Trimming took 0 bases from V and 0 from J, leaving 6 bases between them. CDR1 is SQVTM, CDR2 ANQGSEA, per germline. This CDR3 reads CSVEDLRSGANVLTF. As DNA, the CDR3 is TGCAGCGTTGAAGATTTGCGCTCTGGGGCCAACGTCCTGACTTTC.

This clonotype was recorded many times. This sequence joins TRBV6-1 and TRBJ1-2, with TRBD1 matching 10 bases. This CDR3 is built from 15 residues. J lost 4 bases, V lost 1 base, and 3 bases had no gene match. Germline CDR1 MNHNS, CDR2 SASEGT. The CDR3 nucleotides are TGTGCCAGCAGTGAAGACGGGACAGGGGCCTATGGCTACACCTTC. It codes for CASSEDGTGAYGYTF.

By frequency in the sample, this clonotype is medium-sized. This chain's CDR3 is CASSIGQGNSGANVLTF. The CDR3, as DNA: TGTGCCAGTAGTATCGGGCAGGGAAACTCTGGGGCCAACGTCCTGACTTTC. J is TRBJ2-6 and V is TRBV19, with D possibly TRBD1 on 5 matching bases. Per the germline V gene, CDR1 is LNHDA and CDR2 is SQIVND (reference sequence). The V gene lost 3 bases and the J gene lost 0 bases, with 12 bases spanning the gap. The CDR3 length is 17 residues. Complete variable domain (other parts from reference TRBV19 and TRBJ2-6): DGGITQSPKYLFRKEGQNVTLSCEQNLNHDAMYWYRQDPGQGLRLIYYSQIVNDFQKGDIAEGYSVSREKKESFPLTVTSAQKNPTAFYLCASSIGQGNSGANVLTFGAGSRLTVL.

This clonotype rates as medium-sized. The V gene is TRBV6-6, the J gene TRBJ1-1, with D maybe TRBD1 (5 bases). V lost 4 bases, J lost 5 bases, and 14 bases lay in between. Germline V CDR1 and CDR2: MNHNY, SVGAGI (reference sequence). The CDR3 loop spans 14 amino acids. The CDR3 spells CASSSSRESTEAFF. CDR3 nucleotides: TGTGCCAGCAGTTCATCCAGGGAGTCGACTGAAGCTTTCTTT.

Only a few counts were recorded for this clonotype. V and J are TRBV5-5 and TRBJ2-7, with D tentatively TRBD1 (5 bases). The CDR3 contains 13 residues. CDR1 and CDR2 from the germline V gene are SGHKS and YYEKEE (reference sequence). V shed 2 bases and J shed 6 bases, with 12 bases lying between them. The CDR3: CASSLRGSSEQYF. For the CDR3, the DNA is TGTGCCAGCAGCTTAAGGGGTTCTAGCGAGCAGTACTTC.

V and J are TRBV30 and TRBJ1-2; unclear D gene. The germline gives CDR1 GTSNPN, CDR2 SVGIG (reference sequence). The CDR3 runs 13 residues. V lost 6 bases to trimming and J lost 4 bases, with 15 bases between them. The CDR3, as DNA: TGTGCCTGCCTTATTCAAATGGGCTATGGCTACACCTTC. Protein sequence: CACLIQMGYGYTF. Variable domain in full (rest from reference TRBV30 and TRBJ1-2): SQTIHQWPATLVQPVGSPLSLECTVEGTSNPNLYWYRQAAGRGLQLLFYSVGIGQISSEVPQNLSASRPQDRQFILSSKKLLLSDSGFYLCACLIQMGYGYTFGSGTRLTVV.

This chain joins TRBV6-1 and TRBJ1-5, with a weak D call TRBD1 (5 bases). Germline V lookup: CDR1 MNHNS, CDR2 SASEGT. The CDR3 extends over 13 amino acids. V was clipped by 6 bases and J by 6 bases, with 12 bases between them. CDR3 nucleotide sequence: TGTGCCAGCAGCGGCGAGGGGATTCAGCCCCAGCATTTT. Protein: CASSGEGIQPQHF.

J is TRBJ2-7 and V is TRBV20-1; 13 bases fit TRBD2. Germline trimming cut 0 bases from V and 5 bases from J; bases unmatched to any gene: 10. Germline-derived CDR1 and CDR2 are DFQATT and SNEGSKA (reference sequence). The CDR3 is made up of 17 amino acids. The CDR3 sequence is CSARDGGLAGVMDEQYF. DNA of the CDR3: TGCAGTGCTAGAGATGGAGGACTAGCGGGAGTAATGGACGAGCAGTACTTC.

The table lists this clonotype with many counts. The chain joins TRBV30 to TRBJ2-3, with D tentatively TRBD1 (6 bases). Trimming stripped 1 base from V and 0 bases from J, with 11 bases between. Germline CDR1 and CDR2: GTSNPN and SVGIG (reference sequence). The CDR3 runs to 15 residues. CDR3 protein: CAWSEQGLSTDTQYF. The CDR3 DNA follows: TGTGCCTGGAGTGAACAGGGCCTTAGCACAGATACGCAGTATTTT.

This clonotype was seen more than once but under ten times. The rearrangement uses TRBV28 and TRBJ2-4; D is undetermined. This CDR3 comprises 14 residues. Trimming pared 7 bases from V and 0 bases from J, leaving 10 bases between. The germline gives CDR1 MDHEN, CDR2 SYDVKM. The CDR3 region has the DNA TGTGCCAGCATTGGTCCACTAGCCAAAAACATTCAGTACTTC. Its translation is CASIGPLAKNIQYF.

J is TRBJ2-6 and V is TRBV7-2; 8 nucleotides agree with TRBD1. CDR1 and CDR2 from the germline V gene are SGHTA and FQGNSA. V lost 1 base, J lost 1 base, and 6 bases stayed unmatched. The CDR3 length is 18 residues. The CDR3 loop reads CASSLGAGGGSGANVLTF. The CDR3 DNA sequence: TGTGCCAGCAGCTTAGGAGCAGGGGGCGGGTCTGGGGCCAACGTCCTGACTTTC. Full variable domain (remainder filled in from reference TRBV7-2 and TRBJ2-6): GAGVSQSPSNKVTEKGKDVELRCDPISGHTALYWYRQSLGQGLEFLIYFQGNSAPDKSGLPSDRFSAERTGGSVSTLTIQRTQQEDSAVYLCASSLGAGGGSGANVLTFGAGSRLTVL.

V usage is TRBV11-2 and J usage is TRBJ1-2, with D unclear. V was clipped by 2 bases and J by 2 bases, with 15 bases between them. The CDR3 is made up of 16 amino acids. Germline CDR1 SGHAT, CDR2 FQNNGV. The CDR3 here is CASSLTSGFNNYGYTF. In DNA, the CDR3 is TGTGCCAGCAGCTTAACGTCTGGGTTCAACAACTATGGCTACACCTTC.

V is TRBV27 and J is TRBJ2-1, with 11 nucleotides matching TRBD2. CDR3 size: 16 residues. The V segment lost 6 bases and the J segment 4 bases; nucleotides outside the gene matches: 8. Germline V gene lookup returns CDR1 MNHEY and CDR2 SMNVEV (reference sequence). CDR3 sequence: CASRLIAGGEYNEQFF. The DNA for the CDR3 is TGTGCCAGCAGGCTAATAGCGGGGGGGGAATACAATGAGCAGTTCTTC.

This clonotype was seen a few times. The rearrangement uses TRBV6-6 and TRBJ1-4; D is unclear. Trimming removed 5 bases from V and 2 bases from J, with 12 bases in between. Germline V gives CDR1 MNHNY, CDR2 SVGAGI (reference sequence). The CDR3 runs 15 residues. In nucleotides, the CDR3 is TGTGCCAGCAGTACCAATGACAAGACTAATGAAAAACTGTTTTTT. It is translated as CASSTNDKTNEKLFF.

This clonotype ranks as medium-sized (0.01 to 0.1%). J is TRBJ2-3 and V is TRBV7-2, with a possible D match to TRBD1 (6 bases). The ends were cut back, 0 bases at V and 4 bases at J, with 14 bases in the middle. Germline loops: CDR1 SGHTA, CDR2 FQGNSA. The CDR3 is made up of 16 amino acids. The CDR3 region has the DNA TGTGCCAGCAGCTTAGCGCAGTTAGGGGGTGCAGATACGCAGTATTTT. This encodes CASSLAQLGGADTQYF.

This clonotype was seen repeatedly, ten times or more. The chain carries TRBV7-9 and TRBJ1-1; maybe TRBD1 (6 bases). The CDR3 loop spans 12 amino acids. In germline, CDR1 is SEHNR, CDR2 FQNEAQ (reference sequence). V was cut by 1 base and J by 11 bases, with 11 bases left in between. The CDR3: CASSLVDRRAFF. In DNA form, the CDR3 reads TGTGCCAGCAGCTTAGTAGACAGGAGGGCTTTCTTT.

This clonotype has a single count. V and J are TRBV6-5 and TRBJ2-5, with TRBD1 matching 9 bases. CDR1 MNHEY and CDR2 SVGAGI come from the germline V gene. With V trimmed by 8 bases and J by 5 bases, 12 bases remained unmatched. The length of the CDR3 is 15 residues. DNA for the CDR3: TGTGCCAGCGCTAAGTACAGGGGGCCGACTGAGACCCAGTACTTC. This gives the protein CASAKYRGPTETQYF.

Details on this clonotype: A read error may explain this, as a much larger clone is one base away. The chain couples TRBV19 to TRBJ1-1, with 9 nucleotides matching TRBD1. CDR1 and CDR2 from the germline V gene are LNHDA and SQIVND (reference sequence). This CDR3 is built from 14 residues. Trimming removed 8 bases from V and 8 bases from J; junction bases left unmatched: 12. CDR3 sequence: CASGLGQGGLEAFF. CDR3 nucleotides: TGTGCCAGTGGCCTGGGACAGGGAGGGCTAGAAGCTTTCTTT.

This sequence joins TRBV24-1 and TRBJ2-1, with TRBD2 matching 11 bases. The ends lost 8 bases at V and 5 bases at J; junction bases unmatched: 7. Germline loops: CDR1 KGHDR, CDR2 SFDVKD. The CDR3 consists of 15 residues. The CDR3 is CATNSSGGTHNEQFF. Written as DNA, the CDR3 is TGTGCCACCAATTCTAGCGGGGGGACCCACAATGAGCAGTTCTTC.

In its sample, this clonotype was seen a few times. The rearrangement uses TRBV5-5 and TRBJ2-1; 7 nucleotides align to TRBD2. From germline, CDR1 is SGHKS and CDR2 YYEKEE (reference sequence). V shed 1 base, J shed 6 bases, and the junction held 7 bases outside the gene matches. CDR3 length: 15 residues. CDR3 DNA: TGTGCCAGCAGCTTGTTAGGGGAGGGAACCAATGAGCAGTTCTTC. Its protein is CASSLLGEGTNEQFF.

This chain connects TRBV7-9 to TRBJ2-2; D is perhaps TRBD1 (5 bases). There are 15 residues in the CDR3. Trimming stripped 6 bases from V and 3 bases from J, with 14 bases between. The germline V gene encodes CDR1 SEHNR and CDR2 FQNEAQ (reference sequence). CDR3 DNA sequence: TGTGCCAGCAGTCCCCAAAGGGGTGACACCGGGGAGCTGTTTTTT. Its protein product is CASSPQRGDTGELFF.

The chain has TRBV15 and TRBJ1-5; D might be TRBD1 (5 bases). The CDR3 is made up of 20 amino acids. V lost 1 base and J lost 7, with 29 bases in between. Germline-derived CDR1 and CDR2 are LNHNV and YYDKDF (reference sequence). The CDR3 DNA reads as TGTGCCACCAGCAGAGTTCCAAGCGTTAGGGGCGGGGAGGCACGGCAGCCCCAGCATTTT. It encodes CATSRVPSVRGGEARQPQHF.

This clonotype ranks as medium-sized (0.01 to 0.1%). The chain employs TRBV6-1 and TRBJ1-1; tentatively, D is TRBD1 (6 bases). Germline CDR1 is MNHNS and CDR2 is SASEGT. V lost 2 bases to trimming and J lost 1 base, with 14 bases between them. The CDR3 consists of 16 residues. For the CDR3, the DNA is TGTGCCAGCAGTGAATGGTCCCACAGGGCGAACACTGAAGCTTTCTTT. Translation: CASSEWSHRANTEAFF.

This clonotype was detected only a few times. The V gene is TRBV24-1, the J gene TRBJ1-5, with 8 bases fitting TRBD1. Germline V lookup: CDR1 KGHDR, CDR2 SFDVKD. The CDR3 contains 15 residues. V trimming: 2 bases; J trimming: 6 bases; junction bases outside the gene matches: 5. CDR3 sequence (DNA): TGTGCCACCAGTGATTCCAAGGGGACAGGTCAGCCCCAGCATTTT. Its protein is CATSDSKGTGQPQHF.

The chain recombines TRBV7-9 with TRBJ1-2; 8 bases align to TRBD1. Germline V CDR1 and CDR2: SEHNR, FQNEAQ (reference sequence). The CDR3 is 15 residues long. V shed 6 bases, J shed 3 bases, and the junction held 9 bases outside the gene matches. CDR3 nucleotides: TGTGCCAGCAGACCAGGACAGGGACGGGACTATGGCTACACCTTC. Amino acid sequence: CASRPGQGRDYGYTF.

This chain uses TRBV28 with TRBJ1-2, with D perhaps matching TRBD1 (6 bases). The CDR3 has 14 residues. Trimming stripped 8 bases from V and 8 bases from J, with 21 bases between. Germline V gene sequence: CDR1 MDHEN, CDR2 SYDVKM. Written as DNA, the CDR3 is TGTGCCAGCCTGACTGGGATGGGGGGCAGCGGCTACACCTTC. Translation gives CASLTGMGGSGYTF.

This clonotype was detected many times. V is TRBV28 and J is TRBJ1-4; a weak D match, TRBD1 (5 bases). V lost 4 bases and J 7 bases, leaving 25 bases between the germline ends. Germline V gives CDR1 MDHEN, CDR2 SYDVKM. CDR3 size: 18 residues. The CDR3 coding sequence is TGTGCCAGCAGTTCACAGAGGAAACGGGGCGGGGGTCGTGAAAAACTGTTTTTT. As protein: CASSSQRKRGGGREKLFF.